Listed below are T cell receptor beta chains from one sample, sequenced in a study of somatic mutations in cytotoxic T cells in rheumatoid arthritis. The repertoire was sequenced with immunoSEQ multiplex PCR; TCRdb's copy has only in-frame clones and lacks some. Here the sample spans about 25,000 clones, approximately 73% being singletons. The sample taken for sequencing was CD8+ T cells sorted from blood. These receptors all stem from a woman younger than 35 in good health. Both conserved end residues are part of each CDR3. D genes are given only for firm matches. Only some rows state a clone size, as once, few, many or a class for expanded clones.

j_call clone_size d_call v_call cdr3_nt cdr3_aa
TRBJ2-7 once NA TRBV27 TGTGCCAGCAGTTTCAAGACAGGTGCGACCTACGAGCAGTACTTC CASSFKTGATYEQYF
TRBJ1-1 NA NA TRBV6-1 TGTGCCGTCTCCTGGGGGGGGAACACTGAAGCTTTCTTT CAVSWGGNTEAFF
TRBJ2-3 NA NA TRBV6-4 TGTGCCAGCAGTGAAAGACCCGGTTACGGAGATACGCAGTATTTT CASSERPGYGDTQYF
TRBJ1-3 NA NA TRBV28 TGTGCCAGCAGTTTCGGCTCTGGAAACACCATATATTTT CASSFGSGNTIYF
TRBJ2-1 NA TRBD2 TRBV5-5 TGTGCCAGCAGCTTGGCCGGGACTAGCGTTAAGGATGAGCAGTTCTTC CASSLAGTSVKDEQFF
TRBJ2-1 NA NA TRBV10-3 TGTGCCACCCTACAGGGAAATGAGCAGTTCTTC CATLQGNEQFF
TRBJ1-1 NA NA TRBV4-1 TGCGCCAGCAGCCAATCTCGACCGTTTGAAACTGAAGCTTTCTTT CASSQSRPFETEAFF
TRBJ1-1 NA NA TRBV23-1 TGCGCCAGCAGTCGAGGGGAAGGTACTGAAGCTTTCTTT CASSRGEGTEAFF
TRBJ2-3 NA NA TRBV5-4 TGTGCCAGCAGCTCCGGCCCAAGCACAGATACGCAGTATTTT CASSSGPSTDTQYF
TRBJ2-3 NA TRBD2 TRBV4-1 TGCGCCAGCAGCCAAACCGACTTAGCGGGAGGGAGCACAGATACGCAGTATTTT CASSQTDLAGGSTDTQYF
TRBJ1-5 few NA TRBV10-3 TGTGCCATCAGTGCGGACGGACGCGGGGACCAGCCCCAGCATTTT CAISADGRGDQPQHF
TRBJ2-1 NA NA TRBV7-2 TGTGCCAGCAGCTTAGAAGTGGGCCTCGGGTTATACAATGAGCAGTTCTTC CASSLEVGLGLYNEQFF
TRBJ2-7 NA NA TRBV27 TGTGCCAGCAGTTTGGGGGGACACTCATCCTACGAGCAGTACTTC CASSLGGHSSYEQYF
TRBJ1-1 few NA TRBV4-1 TGCGCCAGCAGCCCAGACAAGCTAACAGGGAATGAAGCTTTCTTT CASSPDKLTGNEAFF
TRBJ2-2 NA NA TRBV12-5 TGTGCTAGTGGTTTGTCCAACACCGGGGAGCTGTTTTTT CASGLSNTGELFF
TRBJ1-6 NA TRBD1 TRBV28 TGTGCCAGCAGTTTCGGACAGGGGAGCTATTCACCCCTCCACTTT CASSFGQGSYSPLHF
TRBJ2-1 NA TRBD2 TRBV2 TGTGCCAGCAGTACAAGCCTTGGACTAGCGGGATCCTACAATGAGCAGTTCTTC CASSTSLGLAGSYNEQFF
TRBJ2-2 NA TRBD2 TRBV10-2 TGCGCCAGCAGTGAGTTTGGCGGGGGGGCCGCCGGGGAGCTGTTTTTT CASSEFGGGAAGELFF
TRBJ2-7 NA NA TRBV28 TGTGCCAGCAGTCCCGGGACACTCGGCAGGAGCTCCTACGAGCAGTACTTC CASSPGTLGRSSYEQYF
TRBJ1-2 NA TRBD1 TRBV28 TGTGCCAGCCGCAGACAGGGCTATGGCTACACCTTC CASRRQGYGYTF
TRBJ2-5 NA NA TRBV2 TGTGCCAGCAGTGGGGCAGAGAAGACCCAGTACTTC CASSGAEKTQYF
TRBJ2-3 NA NA TRBV6-1 TGTGCCAGCAGTACTTTCTATGATACGCAGTATTTT CASSTFYDTQYF
TRBJ2-7 few NA TRBV5-8 TGTGCCAGCAGCTTGGTCTGGGGCGAGCAGTACTTC CASSLVWGEQYF
TRBJ1-6 NA NA TRBV30 TGTGCCTGGAGTGTAGGCGTTTCCCATTCACCCCTCCACTTT CAWSVGVSHSPLHF
TRBJ1-2 NA NA TRBV7-9 TGTGCCAGCAGCTTAGCTAACTATGGCTACACCTTC CASSLANYGYTF
TRBJ2-5 NA NA TRBV4-1 TGCGCCAGCAGCCAGGAGAGGATTCAGGGCCCGGTCCAAGAGACCCAGTACTTC CASSQERIQGPVQETQYF
TRBJ1-1 NA NA TRBV9 TGTGCCAGCAGCCAGACCGTGAACACTGAAGCTTTCTTT CASSQTVNTEAFF
TRBJ2-7 NA NA TRBV18 TGTGCCAGCTCACCGGCTGGGCCCTACGAGCAGTACTTC CASSPAGPYEQYF
TRBJ2-1 few TRBD1 TRBV5-4 TGTGCCAGCACCACCGGGACAGGGGGCTTTGAGCAGTTCTTC CASTTGTGGFEQFF
TRBJ1-6 NA NA TRBV7-3 TGTGCCAGCAGCTTGGGGACACCGACGGGGAATTCACCCCTCCACTTT CASSLGTPTGNSPLHF
TRBJ1-6 few NA TRBV7-6 TGTGCCAGCAGCCCTACGTCCTGGAATTCACCCCTCCACTTT CASSPTSWNSPLHF
TRBJ2-3 NA TRBD2 TRBV15 TGTGCCACCAGCAGCCTAGCGGGAGGGTTCACAGATACGCAGTATTTT CATSSLAGGFTDTQYF
TRBJ2-5 NA TRBD1 TRBV7-9 TGTGCCAGCAGCGCACCGACAGGGGGGGATCTATCAGAGCAGTACTTC CASSAPTGGDLSEQYF
TRBJ2-7 NA NA TRBV28 TGTGCCAGCAGTTCCGGGGACACCCGTTACGAGCAGTACTTC CASSSGDTRYEQYF
TRBJ1-5 NA NA TRBV27 TGTGCCAGCAGTTTAAGGCCAGGAGGGGATCAGCCCCAGCATTTT CASSLRPGGDQPQHF
TRBJ2-2 few NA TRBV13 TGTGCCAGCAGCTTTGCCGGGGGTTACACCGGGGAGCTGTTTTTT CASSFAGGYTGELFF
TRBJ1-2 few NA TRBV6-5 TGTGCCAGCAGTACGGGGCCCCTCTATGGCTACACCTTC CASSTGPLYGYTF
TRBJ2-1 few TRBD2 TRBV4-2 TGTGCCAGCAGCCAAGATAGGGCGGGGGGGTACAATGAGCAGTTCTTC CASSQDRAGGYNEQFF
TRBJ1-3 NA NA TRBV7-9 TGTGCCAGCAGACTCACGGGAAACACCATATATTTT CASRLTGNTIYF
TRBJ1-1 NA NA TRBV7-8 TGTGCCAGCAGCTTACGGACAGCCGGGACTGAAGCTTTCTTT CASSLRTAGTEAFF
TRBJ2-1 NA TRBD2 TRBV13 TGTGCCAGCAGCTTAAGCGGGAGTTTCTACAATGAGCAGTTCTTC CASSLSGSFYNEQFF
TRBJ1-5 NA NA TRBV30 TGTGCCTGGAGTAGCCCGGACACTTCGTGGCAGCCCCAGCATTTT CAWSSPDTSWQPQHF
TRBJ2-1 NA NA TRBV4-1 TGCGCCAGCAGCCCCCAAGGGGGGGGCCAGGGGGGGACCTCCTACAATGAGCAGTTCTTC CASSPQGGGQGGTSYNEQFF